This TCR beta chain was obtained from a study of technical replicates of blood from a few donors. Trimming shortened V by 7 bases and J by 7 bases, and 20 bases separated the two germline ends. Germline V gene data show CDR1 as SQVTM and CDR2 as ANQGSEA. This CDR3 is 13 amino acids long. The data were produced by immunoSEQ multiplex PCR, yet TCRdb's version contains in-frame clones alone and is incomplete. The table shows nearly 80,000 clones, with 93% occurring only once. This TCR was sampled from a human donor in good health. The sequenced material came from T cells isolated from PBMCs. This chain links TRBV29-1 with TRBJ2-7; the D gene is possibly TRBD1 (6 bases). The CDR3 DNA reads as TGCAGCGCGGTGGGACACTCCCTTATGGAGCAGTACTTC. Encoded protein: CSAVGHSLMEQYF.